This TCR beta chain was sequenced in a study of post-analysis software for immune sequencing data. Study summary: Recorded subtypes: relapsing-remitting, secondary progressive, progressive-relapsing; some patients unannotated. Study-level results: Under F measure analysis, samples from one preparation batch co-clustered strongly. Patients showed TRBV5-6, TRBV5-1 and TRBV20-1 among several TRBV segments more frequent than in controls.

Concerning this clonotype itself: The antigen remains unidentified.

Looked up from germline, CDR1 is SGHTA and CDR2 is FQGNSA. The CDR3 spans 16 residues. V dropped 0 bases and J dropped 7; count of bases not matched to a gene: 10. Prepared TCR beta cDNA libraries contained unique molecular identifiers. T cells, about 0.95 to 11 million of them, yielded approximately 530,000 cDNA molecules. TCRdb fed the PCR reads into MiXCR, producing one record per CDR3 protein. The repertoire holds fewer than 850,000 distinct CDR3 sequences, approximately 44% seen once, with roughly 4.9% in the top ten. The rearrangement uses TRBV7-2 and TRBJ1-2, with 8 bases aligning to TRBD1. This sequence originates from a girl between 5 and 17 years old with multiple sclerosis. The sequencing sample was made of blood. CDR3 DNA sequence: TGTGCCAGCAGCTTAGCGGGAGGACAGGGCGACCGTGGCTACACCTTC. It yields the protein CASSLAGGQGDRGYTF. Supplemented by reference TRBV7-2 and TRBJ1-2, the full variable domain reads GAGVSQSPSNKVTEKGKDVELRCDPISGHTALYWYRQSLGQGLEFLIYFQGNSAPDKSGLPSDRFSAERTGGSVSTLTIQRTQQEDSAVYLCASSLAGGQGDRGYTFGSGTRLTVV.